The 21 T cell receptor beta chains below all came from one sample that was sequenced in a study of shared clonotypes between healthy human individuals. Clones were sequenced by immunoSEQ multiplex PCR, and TCRdb holds only the in-frame ones, with some missing. The table has roughly 2.1 million clones, about 92% seen once. Terminally differentiated effector memory CD45RA+ cells were excluded by CCR7 positive selection of CD45RO-negative cells. The sequenced material came from naive CD8+ T cells from PBMCs. The receptors originated from a man aged 18 to 30 in good health. Some clones in this sample may be carry-over from other donors' samples.

This chain connects TRBV9 to TRBJ2-1, with D tentatively TRBD1 or TRBD2 (5 bases each). Germline lookup yields CDR1 SGDLS and CDR2 YYNGEE. V was cut by 3 bases and J by 4 bases, with 17 bases left in between. The CDR3 contains 16 residues. As DNA, the CDR3 is TGTGCCAGCAGCGAGGGGACCACCCTCGGATACAATGAGCAGTTCTTC. Residues: CASSEGTTLGYNEQFF.

This clone was seen a few times. The V and J genes are TRBV28 and TRBJ1-3; 7 bases agree with TRBD1. After removal of 6 bases from V and 0 bases from J, the junction contained 5 bases not matched to a gene. CDR1 MDHEN and CDR2 SYDVKM come from the germline V gene. There are 15 residues in the CDR3. The CDR3 DNA reads TGTGCCAGCAGGGGGACAGCAAACTCTGGAAACACCATATATTTT. Protein sequence: CASRGTANSGNTIYF.

This sequence joins TRBV7-9 and TRBJ2-7; 10 bases align to TRBD2. The CDR3 has 16 residues. Germline V CDR1 and CDR2: SEHNR, FQNEAQ (reference sequence). After removal of 1 base from V and 5 bases from J, the junction contained 8 bases not matched to a gene. CDR3: CASSLELAGTLDEQYF. Here the CDR3 DNA reads TGTGCCAGCAGCTTAGAACTAGCGGGGACCCTCGACGAGCAGTACTTC.

The chain combines TRBV29-1 with TRBJ1-4; D not certain. The CDR3 has 10 residues. Germline V gene lookup returns CDR1 SQVTM and CDR2 ANQGSEA. V lost 6 bases to trimming and J lost 8 bases, with 7 bases between them. CDR3 in DNA: TGCAGCGTCCTAGGGGAAAAACTGTTTTTT. This encodes CSVLGEKLFF. Full variable domain (outside the CDR3, taken from reference TRBV29-1 and TRBJ1-4): SAVISQKPSRDICQRGTSLTIQCQVDSQVTMMFWYRQQPGQSLTLIATANQGSEATYESGFVIDKFPISRPNLTFSTLTVSNMSPEDSSIYLCSVLGEKLFFGSGTQLSVL.

This rearrangement joins TRBV4-3 to TRBJ2-7; the D is unclear. Looked up from germline, CDR1 is LGHNA and CDR2 is YSLEER. The CDR3 totals 15 residues. The V end was cut by 0 bases, the J end by 0 bases, with 9 bases between. The CDR3 sequence: CASSQDITGSYEQYF. The CDR3 region has the DNA TGCGCCAGCAGCCAAGATATCACGGGCTCCTACGAGCAGTACTTC.

The rearrangement joins TRBV5-4 to TRBJ2-2, with 9 bases lining up with TRBD2. This CDR3 comprises 14 residues. The germline CDR1 and CDR2 sequences are SGHNT and YYREEE (reference sequence). V was clipped by 4 bases and J by 6 bases; unmatched bases: 4. CDR3 sequence reads: CASSPGTSSGELFF. CDR3 nucleotide sequence: TGTGCCAGCAGCCCCGGGACTAGCTCCGGGGAGCTGTTTTTT. Together with reference TRBV5-4 and TRBJ2-2, the CDR3 gives the full variable domain: ETGVTQSPTHLIKTRGQQVTLRCSSQSGHNTVSWYQQALGQGPQFIFQYYREEENGRGNFPPRFSGLQFPNYSSELNVNALELDDSALYLCASSPGTSSGELFFGEGSRLTVL.

CDR3 region: CASSPGLRTYEQYF. DNA for the CDR3: TGTGCCAGCAGCCCGGGACTACGCACCTACGAGCAGTACTTC. The chain has TRBV7-9 and TRBJ2-7; 7 nucleotides line up with TRBD2. Germline CDR1 and CDR2: SEHNR and FQNEAQ (reference sequence). There are 14 residues in the CDR3. V was clipped by 5 bases and J by 2 bases; unmatched bases: 6.

Comments on this clone: The same CDR3 can be traced to other DNA sequences in this sample. The chain joins TRBV9 to TRBJ2-3; D call uncertain. Germline-derived CDR1 and CDR2 are SGDLS and YYNGEE. This CDR3 is built from 15 residues. V lost 2 bases, J lost 2 bases, and 12 bases lay in between. The CDR3 loop reads CASSVGLAVTDTQYF. The CDR3, as DNA: TGTGCCAGCAGCGTCGGTCTTGCTGTCACAGATACGCAGTATTTT.

The chain is built from TRBV7-2 and TRBJ2-2; 7 bases agree with TRBD1. The CDR3 is made up of 18 amino acids. Losses at the gene ends were 4 bases for V and 0 bases for J; bases not matched to a gene: 11. Germline CDR1 is SGHTA and CDR2 is FQGNSA. The CDR3 loop reads CASSSGTEKHSNTGELFF. The CDR3 DNA reads TGTGCCAGCAGCTCCGGGACAGAAAAACATTCGAACACCGGGGAGCTGTTTTTT. Full variable domain (rest looked up from reference TRBV7-2 and TRBJ2-2): GAGVSQSPSNKVTEKGKDVELRCDPISGHTALYWYRQSLGQGLEFLIYFQGNSAPDKSGLPSDRFSAERTGGSVSTLTIQRTQQEDSAVYLCASSSGTEKHSNTGELFFGEGSRLTVL.

This chain joins TRBV6-5 and TRBJ2-5; TRBD1 aligns across 9 bases. Germline values: CDR1 MNHEY, CDR2 SVGAGI. The V segment lost 6 bases and the J segment 5 bases; nucleotides outside the gene matches: 7. The CDR3 is 14 amino acids. The CDR3 is CASSTGTGPETQYF. The CDR3 bases are TGTGCCAGCAGCACCGGGACAGGGCCGGAGACCCAGTACTTC.

The J gene is TRBJ1-5, the V gene TRBV28, with D unclear. The CDR3 totals 16 residues. The germline V and J ends were trimmed by 6 bases and 0 bases, with 15 bases remaining between them. Germline lookup yields CDR1 MDHEN and CDR2 SYDVKM. The CDR3 loop is CASRFRRSDSNQPQHF. The CDR3 DNA follows: TGTGCCAGCAGATTTAGAAGGAGTGATAGCAATCAGCCCCAGCATTTT.

The chain carries TRBV2 and TRBJ1-2; 7 nucleotides match TRBD1. The J segment lost 6 bases and the V segment lost 2 bases, leaving 12 bases of the junction unmatched. CDR3 length equals 16 residues. Germline lookup yields CDR1 SNHLY and CDR2 FYNNEI. The chain's CDR3 is CASSESGSRGLNGYTF. CDR3 DNA sequence: TGTGCCAGCAGTGAATCTGGGTCCAGGGGGTTGAATGGCTACACCTTC. Full variable domain (missing parts from reference TRBV2 and TRBJ1-2): EPEVTQTPSHQVTQMGQEVILRCVPISNHLYFYWYRQILGQKVEFLVSFYNNEISEKSEIFDDQFSVERPDGSNFTLKIRSTKLEDSAMYFCASSESGSRGLNGYTFGSGTRLTVV.

This clone was recorded once. The V and J genes are TRBV9 and TRBJ1-4; 7 nucleotides line up with TRBD1. Germline V lookup: CDR1 SGDLS, CDR2 YYNGEE. Losses at the gene ends were 4 bases for V and 4 bases for J; bases not matched to a gene: 7. The CDR3 consists of 15 residues. CDR3 sequence reads: CASSPGQALNEKLFF. The CDR3 DNA reads TGTGCCAGCAGCCCTGGACAGGCCCTTAATGAAAAACTGTTTTTT.

The chain couples TRBV18 to TRBJ2-3; D is unresolved. This CDR3 is 13 amino acids long. V dropped 3 bases and J dropped 2 bases, with 6 bases sitting between them. Germline V gene lookup returns CDR1 KGHSH and CDR2 LQKENI. Here the CDR3 reads CASSPLVTDTQYF. In nucleotides, the CDR3 is TGTGCCAGCTCACCCTTAGTCACAGATACGCAGTATTTT.

The chain carries TRBV5-4 and TRBJ2-5, with TRBD1 matching over 8 bases. Germline CDR1 SGHNT, CDR2 YYREEE (reference sequence). The CDR3 has 15 amino acids. V shed 1 base and J 5 bases; nucleotides not matched to a gene: 7. The CDR3 nucleotides read TGTGCCAGCAGCTTGTCGGCAGGGGGCGTGGAGACCCAGTACTTC. This gives the protein CASSLSAGGVETQYF.

About this clone: Other nucleotide sequences in the sample specify the same CDR3. CDR3 bases: TGTGCCAGCAGCCCGGACCGCTCCTACGAGCAGTACTTC. It codes for CASSPDRSYEQYF. The chain carries TRBV9 and TRBJ2-7; no firm D call. This CDR3 has 13 amino acids. Per the germline V gene, CDR1 is SGDLS and CDR2 is YYNGEE. Trimming took off 4 bases at V and 0 bases at J, with 8 bases between the two ends.

This rearrangement joins TRBV9 to TRBJ2-1, with TRBD2 identical over 9 bases. Germline CDR1 and CDR2: SGDLS and YYNGEE. The CDR3 runs 14 residues. V lost 4 bases and J lost 9; bases outside the gene matches: 8. The CDR3, as DNA: TGTGCCAGCAGCCCTAGCGGGGCTGTTTCTGAGCAGTTCTTC. Its translation: CASSPSGAVSEQFF. Combining the CDR3 with reference TRBV9 and TRBJ2-1 gives the whole variable domain DSGVTQTPKHLITATGQRVTLRCSPRSGDLSVYWYQQSLDQGLQFLIQYYNGEERAKGNILERFSAQQFPDLHSELNLSSLELGDSALYFCASSPSGAVSEQFFGPGTRLTVL.

This clone showed up just a few times. The V gene is TRBV19, the J gene TRBJ2-2, with unresolved D. The CDR3 has 16 amino acids. Germline V gene lookup returns CDR1 LNHDA and CDR2 SQIVND (reference sequence). Trimming cost V 6 bases and J 6 bases, with 20 bases left between them. For the CDR3, the DNA is TGTGCCAGTAGCATCCCCCAAAGGGTGGTCTCCGGGGAGCTGTTTTTT. Protein product: CASSIPQRVVSGELFF.

In this sample, this clone turned up a few times. In the same sample, other DNA sequences code for this CDR3. The chain links TRBV19 to TRBJ2-7; the D gene is possibly TRBD1 (6 bases). V lost 6 bases to trimming and J lost 3 bases, with 9 bases between them. Germline loops: CDR1 LNHDA, CDR2 SQIVND (reference sequence). This CDR3 comprises 12 residues. CDR3 DNA: TGTGCCAGTAGCCCGGACAGCTACGAGCAGTACTTC. Translation: CASSPDSYEQYF. Based on the CDR3 plus reference TRBV19 and TRBJ2-7, the full variable domain is DGGITQSPKYLFRKEGQNVTLSCEQNLNHDAMYWYRQDPGQGLRLIYYSQIVNDFQKGDIAEGYSVSREKKESFPLTVTSAQKNPTAFYLCASSPDSYEQYFGPGTRLTVT.

The gene calls are TRBV27 and TRBJ2-5, with 8 bases fitting TRBD2. CDR1 is MNHEY, CDR2 SMNVEV, per germline (reference sequence). This CDR3 spans 13 amino acids. V was clipped by 4 bases and J by 5 bases; unmatched bases: 3. The CDR3 coding sequence is TGTGCCAGCAGTTCCCAGCGGGGGGAGACCCAGTACTTC. Translated, it gives CASSSQRGETQYF.

In DNA, the CDR3 is TGTGCCAGCAGCTTAGATCAAGGAAGGGCTAGCGGGAGAGGTAAGGAGCAGTTCTTC. Protein product: CASSLDQGRASGRGKEQFF. V gene TRBV11-2 combines with J gene TRBJ2-1, with 10 nucleotides matching TRBD2. CDR3 length: 19 residues. The ends lost 0 bases at V and 10 bases at J; junction bases unmatched: 18. CDR1 and CDR2 (germline): SGHAT, FQNNGV.